This entry lists 26 T cell receptor beta chains sequenced from one sample in a study of cytomegalovirus exposure and HLA in healthy donors. A multiplex PCR was run with 60 Vbeta primers and 13 Jbeta primers. Profiling relied on immunoSEQ multiplex PCR, and the TCRdb table lists in-frame clones only, not all of them. The data contain some 130,000 clones, about 86% of them seen just once; the ten biggest clones take up 4% to 6.5%. The sequenced sample consisted of PBMCs. Receptor source: a woman in her 30s in good health and CMV-seronegative.

This sequence joins TRBV4-1 and TRBJ1-1; D is unclear. Trimming stripped 1 base from V and 5 bases from J, with 17 bases between. CDR1 MGHRA and CDR2 YSYEKL come from the germline V gene. The CDR3 consists of 16 residues. CDR3 region: CASSQVTRRRETEAFF. DNA of the CDR3: TGCGCCAGCAGCCAAGTTACCCGTCGGAGGGAGACTGAAGCTTTCTTT.

The chain carries TRBV5-8 and TRBJ2-3, with TRBD2 identical over 8 bases. CDR1 and CDR2 from the germline V gene are SGHTS and YDEGEE. The CDR3 consists of 14 residues. The junction had 0 bases not matched to a gene; V was cut back by 0 bases and J by 3 bases. CDR3 nucleotides: TGTGCCAGCAGCTTGGCTAGCGGGACAGATACGCAGTATTTT. Translating gives CASSLASGTDTQYF.

J is TRBJ1-2 and V is TRBV13; 8 positions agree with TRBD1. CDR3 length: 14 amino acids. The ends lost 0 bases at V and 5 bases at J; junction bases unmatched: 2. Germline lookup yields CDR1 PRHDT and CDR2 FYEKMQ (reference sequence). CDR3 protein: CASSLGGQGYGYTF. DNA for the CDR3: TGTGCCAGCAGCTTAGGCGGACAGGGATATGGCTACACCTTC.

This sequence joins TRBV7-9 and TRBJ2-6; 7 bases are a match to TRBD1. The V gene end was trimmed by 3 bases and the J gene end by 12 bases; junction bases not matched to a gene: 11. CDR1 and CDR2 (germline): SEHNR, FQNEAQ (reference sequence). The CDR3 extends over 15 amino acids. CDR3 nucleotide sequence: TGTGCCAGCAGCTTCCTATTAAGACAGGGCCTCGTCCTGACTTTC. Amino acids: CASSFLLRQGLVLTF.

This clone was seen just once. The chain employs TRBV5-5 and TRBJ1-3; 9 nucleotides line up with TRBD1. CDR3 length: 15 residues. Germline trimming cut 0 bases from V and 3 bases from J; bases unmatched to any gene: 1. Per germline, CDR1 SGHKS and CDR2 YYEKEE (reference sequence). CDR3 region: CASSLDRGLGNTIYF. CDR3 nucleotides: TGTGCCAGCAGCTTGGACAGGGGGCTTGGAAACACCATATATTTT.

V and J are TRBV7-8 and TRBJ1-5; 9 positions match TRBD1. Per the germline V gene, CDR1 is SGHVS and CDR2 is FQNEAQ. The length of the CDR3 is 15 residues. Germline trimming cut 0 bases from V and 6 bases from J; bases unmatched to any gene: 3. CDR3 bases: TGTGCCAGCAGCTTAGCGGGACAGGGTAGTCAGCCCCAGCATTTT. It translates to CASSLAGQGSQPQHF.

The chain employs TRBV5-1 and TRBJ2-2; no reliable D call. This CDR3 is built from 14 residues. V was clipped by 0 bases and J by 3 bases, with 6 bases between them. Germline V lookup: CDR1 SGHRS, CDR2 YFSETQ. CDR3 sequence (DNA): TGCGCCAGCAGCTTGGAACGGGACACCGGGGAGCTGTTTTTT. Translated, it gives CASSLERDTGELFF.

This clone showed up just once. The genes are TRBV2 and TRBJ2-1, with 13 bases matching TRBD2. V lost 3 bases and J lost 6; bases outside the gene matches: 5. This CDR3 is 16 amino acids long. Per the germline V gene, CDR1 is SNHLY and CDR2 is FYNNEI. This CDR3 is CASSETSGGLFNEQFF. The CDR3 DNA sequence: TGTGCCAGCAGTGAGACTAGCGGGGGGTTATTCAATGAGCAGTTCTTC.

CDR3 sequence: CASSSDRDRDYNEQFF. DNA of the CDR3: TGTGCCAGCAGCTCGGACCGGGACAGGGACTACAATGAGCAGTTCTTC. V gene TRBV5-5 combines with J gene TRBJ2-1; 9 bases fit TRBD1. The V gene end was trimmed by 3 bases and the J gene end by 3 bases; junction bases not matched to a gene: 7. The CDR3 sequence is 16 residues long. CDR1 SGHKS and CDR2 YYEKEE come from the germline V gene (reference sequence).

This rearrangement joins TRBV15 to TRBJ2-1, with TRBD2 identical over 7 bases. From germline, CDR1 is LNHNV and CDR2 YYDKDF (reference sequence). This CDR3 is built from 17 residues. With 1 base clipped from V and 4 bases from J, the junction kept 10 bases outside the gene matches. In nucleotides, the CDR3 is TGTGCCACCAGCAGAGGACTAGCTCCAATGGTATACAATGAGCAGTTCTTC. It encodes CATSRGLAPMVYNEQFF.

The V gene is TRBV5-4, the J gene TRBJ1-6; 8 positions match TRBD1. CDR1 is SGHNT and CDR2 is YYREEE in the germline V gene (reference sequence). CDR3 length: 15 amino acids. Trimming at V came to 1 base and at J to 10 bases, leaving 7 bases not matched to a gene. The CDR3 loop reads CASSLRDRSQSPLHF. CDR3 bases: TGTGCCAGCAGCTTGAGGGACAGGTCCCAATCACCCCTCCACTTT.

The chain joins TRBV7-2 to TRBJ2-2, with 7 bases aligning to TRBD1. Germline values: CDR1 SGHTA, CDR2 FQGNSA. Germline trimming cut 5 bases from V and 5 bases from J; bases unmatched to any gene: 8. CDR3 length: 15 residues. CDR3 region: CASSLRGLGTGELFF. In nucleotides, the CDR3 is TGTGCCAGCAGCCTAAGGGGGCTAGGGACCGGGGAGCTGTTTTTT. Full variable domain (rest looked up from reference TRBV7-2 and TRBJ2-2): GAGVSQSPSNKVTEKGKDVELRCDPISGHTALYWYRQSLGQGLEFLIYFQGNSAPDKSGLPSDRFSAERTGGSVSTLTIQRTQQEDSAVYLCASSLRGLGTGELFFGEGSRLTVL.

The chain carries TRBV2 and TRBJ2-5; 8 bases fit TRBD1. J gave up 6 bases and V 6 bases, and 3 bases lay outside the gene matches. The CDR3 is 12 residues long. The germline V gene encodes CDR1 SNHLY and CDR2 FYNNEI. The CDR3: CASRDRGQTQYF. Here the CDR3 DNA reads TGTGCCAGCAGAGACAGGGGACAGACCCAGTACTTC.

The J gene is TRBJ1-1, the V gene TRBV7-9; D might be TRBD1 (5 bases). V lost 5 bases, J lost 5 bases, and 15 bases lay in between. This CDR3 region has 14 residues. Germline V CDR1 and CDR2: SEHNR, FQNEAQ (reference sequence). CDR3 nucleotides: TGTGCCAGCAGCCCAAAAGGGGCCCATACTGAAGCTTTCTTT. This translates into CASSPKGAHTEAFF.

This chain links TRBV5-1 with TRBJ1-5, with 9 positions matching TRBD1. The CDR3 has 14 residues. Germline loops: CDR1 SGHRS, CDR2 YFSETQ. V shed 4 bases, J shed 6 bases, and the junction held 5 bases outside the gene matches. CDR3 coding DNA: TGCGCCAGCAGCACCGGGACAGGGAGTCAGCCCCAGCATTTT. Translating it yields CASSTGTGSQPQHF.

The V and J genes are TRBV5-6 and TRBJ2-1, with D possibly TRBD2 on 6 matching bases. Germline loops: CDR1 SGHDT, CDR2 YYEEEE. CDR3 length: 13 amino acids. Deletions cut 1 base from V and 10 bases from J, with 12 bases between. In DNA form, the CDR3 reads TGTGCCAGCAGCTTGTCCCTCAGCGGGGAGCAGTTCTTC. It translates to CASSLSLSGEQFF.

This rearrangement joins TRBV28 to TRBJ1-2; the D gene is possibly TRBD1 (6 bases). The CDR3 sequence is 15 residues long. V lost 6 bases to trimming and J lost 2 bases, with 16 bases between them. Germline V gives CDR1 MDHEN, CDR2 SYDVKM. The CDR3 DNA is TGTGCCAGCAGCCAGGGTGGGGGGGGCAACTATGGCTACACCTTC. This encodes CASSQGGGGNYGYTF.

The chain has TRBV5-6 and TRBJ1-1, with 9 bases matching TRBD1. The junction had 8 bases not matched to a gene; V was cut back by 1 base and J by 1 base. The CDR3 is 17 residues long. Germline CDR1 is SGHDT and CDR2 is YYEEEE. Written as DNA, the CDR3 is TGTGCCAGCAGCTTGTTTTACAGGGGGCACGGGAACACTGAAGCTTTCTTT. This gives the protein CASSLFYRGHGNTEAFF.

The chain carries TRBV18 and TRBJ1-1, with D maybe TRBD1 (6 bases). Germline V gene data show CDR1 as KGHSH and CDR2 as LQKENI. V gave up 0 bases and J gave up 3 bases, with 11 bases separating them. The CDR3 loop spans 15 amino acids. The CDR3 protein is CASSPPDRRDTEAFF. The DNA for the CDR3 is TGTGCCAGCTCACCACCGGACAGAAGGGACACTGAAGCTTTCTTT.

This clone was counted a single time. The chain couples TRBV11-3 to TRBJ2-1; D unclear. V lost 1 base, J lost 3 bases, and 4 bases lay in between. Germline V gene sequence: CDR1 SGHNT, CDR2 YENEEA. CDR3 length: 13 amino acids. The CDR3 sequence: CASSLANYNEQFF. CDR3 coding DNA: TGTGCCAGCAGCTTAGCCAACTACAATGAGCAGTTCTTC. Full variable domain (remainder filled in from reference TRBV11-3 and TRBJ2-1): EAGVVQSPRYKIIEKKQPVAFWCNPISGHNTLYWYLQNLGQGPELLIRYENEEAVDDSQLPKDRFSAERLKGVDSTLKIQPAELGDSAVYLCASSLANYNEQFFGPGTRLTVL.

V and J are TRBV29-1 and TRBJ1-1, with 7 bases matching TRBD1. V shed 7 bases and J 4 bases; nucleotides not matched to a gene: 12. Germline CDR1 reads SQVTM; CDR2 reads ANQGSEA. CDR3 length equals 14 residues. The CDR3 here is CSARLLTGTTEAFF. In nucleotides, the CDR3 is TGCAGCGCCAGACTATTGACAGGGACCACTGAAGCTTTCTTT.

The chain is built from TRBV5-1 and TRBJ1-1; D remains ambiguous. Germline CDR1 reads SGHRS; CDR2 reads YFSETQ. The CDR3 length is 14 residues. Trimming cost V 0 bases and J 0 bases, with 6 bases left between them. The CDR3 nucleotides read TGCGCCAGCAGCTTGGCCCCATTGAACACTGAAGCTTTCTTT. This sequence encodes CASSLAPLNTEAFF. The full variable domain, with the rest looked up from reference TRBV5-1 and TRBJ1-1, is KAGVTQTPRYLIKTRGQQVTLSCSPISGHRSVSWYQQTPGQGLQFLFEYFSETQRNKGNFPGRFSGRQFSNSRSEMNVSTLELGDSALYLCASSLAPLNTEAFFGQGTRLTVV.

The rearrangement links TRBV5-6 to TRBJ1-1; 9 nucleotides match TRBD1. Germline V gene sequence: CDR1 SGHDT, CDR2 YYEEEE. V lost 0 bases to trimming and J lost 0 bases; unmatched junction nucleotides: 3. There are 16 residues in the CDR3. Written as DNA, the CDR3 is TGTGCCAGCAGCTTGGGGGGACAGGGCATGAACACTGAAGCTTTCTTT. This codes for CASSLGGQGMNTEAFF. The variable domain in full, completed from reference TRBV5-6 and TRBJ1-1, reads DAGVTQSPTHLIKTRGQQVTLRCSPKSGHDTVSWYQQALGQGPQFIFQYYEEEERQRGNFPDRFSGHQFPNYSSELNVNALLLGDSALYLCASSLGGQGMNTEAFFGQGTRLTVV.

The chain joins TRBV19 to TRBJ2-5; D may be TRBD2 (6 bases). Germline V gene sequence: CDR1 LNHDA, CDR2 SQIVND (reference sequence). V was pared by 1 base and J by 4 bases, with 7 bases between. The CDR3 runs to 13 residues. CDR3 sequence (DNA): TGTGCCAGTAGTATAGCCGGGGGAGAGACCCAGTACTTC. Its translation is CASSIAGGETQYF.

J is TRBJ2-3 and V is TRBV7-3; 13 bases map to TRBD2. There are 15 residues in the CDR3. Germline V CDR1 and CDR2: SGHTA, FQGTGA. The V and J ends lost 5 bases and 4 bases, in that order; junction bases with no gene match: 3. CDR3 DNA sequence: TGTGCCAGCAGCACTAGCGGGGGGGGCCCAGATACGCAGTATTTT. Translated, it gives CASSTSGGGPDTQYF. Based on the CDR3 plus reference TRBV7-3 and TRBJ2-3, the full variable domain is GAGVSQTPSNKVTEKGKYVELRCDPISGHTALYWYRQSLGQGPEFLIYFQGTGAADDSGLPNDRFFAVRPEGSVSTLKIQRTERGDSAVYLCASSTSGGGPDTQYFGPGTRLTVL.

J is TRBJ2-2 and V is TRBV11-2, with 9 bases that match TRBD1. The germline CDR1 and CDR2 sequences are SGHAT and FQNNGV. V lost 3 bases, J lost 1 base, and 3 bases stayed unmatched. This CDR3 has 16 residues. CDR3 coding DNA: TGTGCCAGCAGCTTTTCGGACAGGGGGAACACCGGGGAGCTGTTTTTT. It translates to CASSFSDRGNTGELFF.